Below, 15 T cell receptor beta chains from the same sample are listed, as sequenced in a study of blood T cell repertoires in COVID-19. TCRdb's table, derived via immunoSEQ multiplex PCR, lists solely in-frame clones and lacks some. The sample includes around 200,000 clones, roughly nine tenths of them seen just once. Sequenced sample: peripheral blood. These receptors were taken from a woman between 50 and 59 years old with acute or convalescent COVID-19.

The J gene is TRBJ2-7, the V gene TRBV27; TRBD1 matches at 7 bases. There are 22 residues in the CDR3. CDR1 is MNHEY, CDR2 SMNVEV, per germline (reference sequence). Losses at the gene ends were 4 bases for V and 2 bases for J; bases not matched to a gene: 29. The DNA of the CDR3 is TGTGCCAGCAGTTGTAAACAGGGGACCAGTCCTTCGTTAGTCGGAACCACCTACGAGCAGTACTTC. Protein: CASSCKQGTSPSLVGTTYEQYF.

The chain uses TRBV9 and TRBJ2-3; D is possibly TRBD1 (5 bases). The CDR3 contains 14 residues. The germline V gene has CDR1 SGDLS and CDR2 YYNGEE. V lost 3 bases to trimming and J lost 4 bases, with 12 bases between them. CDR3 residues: CASSAQGRSDTQYF. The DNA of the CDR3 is TGTGCCAGCAGCGCCCAGGGCCGTTCAGATACGCAGTATTTT.

The CDR3 DNA sequence: TGTGCCAGCAGTCCCCAAGGAGGGAATGAGCAGTTCTTC. It yields the protein CASSPQGGNEQFF. The chain combines TRBV6-5 with TRBJ2-1; TRBD2 is a possible D gene (6 bases). The CDR3 is made up of 13 amino acids. Germline-derived CDR1 and CDR2 are MNHEY and SVGAGI. V was clipped by 5 bases and J by 7 bases, with 12 bases between them.

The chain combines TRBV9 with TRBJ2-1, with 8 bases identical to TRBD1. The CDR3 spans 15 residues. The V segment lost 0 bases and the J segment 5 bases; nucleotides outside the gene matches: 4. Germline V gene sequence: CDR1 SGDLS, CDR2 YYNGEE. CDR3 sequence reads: CASSVGTGGNNEQFF. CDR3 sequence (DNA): TGTGCCAGCAGCGTAGGCACAGGGGGAAACAATGAGCAGTTCTTC.

The DNA of the CDR3 is TGTGCCAGCAGTGGGGGACAGGGCTCTAGCAATCAGCCCCAGCATTTT. As protein: CASSGGQGSSNQPQHF. The chain has TRBV6-2 or TRBV6-3 and TRBJ1-5; 9 bases map to TRBD1. The germline gives CDR1 MNHEY, CDR2 SVGEGT. This CDR3 spans 16 amino acids. With V trimmed by 5 bases and J by 0 bases, 5 bases remained unmatched.

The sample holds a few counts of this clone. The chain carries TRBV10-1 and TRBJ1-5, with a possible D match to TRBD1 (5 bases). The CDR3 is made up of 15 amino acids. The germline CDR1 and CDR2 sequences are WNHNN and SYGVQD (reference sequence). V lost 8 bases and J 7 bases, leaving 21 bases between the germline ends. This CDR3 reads CASEAGKDLGQPQHF. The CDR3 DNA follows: TGCGCCAGCGAGGCAGGGAAGGATCTTGGACAGCCCCAGCATTTT.

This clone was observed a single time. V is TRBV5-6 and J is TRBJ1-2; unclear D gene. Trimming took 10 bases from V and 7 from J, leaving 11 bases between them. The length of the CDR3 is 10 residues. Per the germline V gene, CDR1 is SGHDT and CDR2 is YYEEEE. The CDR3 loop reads CASSGIGYTF. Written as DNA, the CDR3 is TGTGCCTCGAGCGGAATTGGCTACACCTTC.

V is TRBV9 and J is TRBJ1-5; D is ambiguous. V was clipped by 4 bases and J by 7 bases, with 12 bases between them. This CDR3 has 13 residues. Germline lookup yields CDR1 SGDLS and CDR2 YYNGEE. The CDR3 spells CASSPTNGQPQHF. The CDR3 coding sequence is TGTGCCAGCAGCCCGACGAACGGGCAGCCCCAGCATTTT.

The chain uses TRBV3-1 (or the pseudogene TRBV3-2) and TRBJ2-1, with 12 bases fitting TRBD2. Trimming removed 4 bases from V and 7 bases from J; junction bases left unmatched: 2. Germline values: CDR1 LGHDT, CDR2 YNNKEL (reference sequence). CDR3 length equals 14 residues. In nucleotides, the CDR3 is TGTGCCAGCAGCCCAGGACTAGCGGGAAATGAGCAGTTCTTC. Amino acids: CASSPGLAGNEQFF.

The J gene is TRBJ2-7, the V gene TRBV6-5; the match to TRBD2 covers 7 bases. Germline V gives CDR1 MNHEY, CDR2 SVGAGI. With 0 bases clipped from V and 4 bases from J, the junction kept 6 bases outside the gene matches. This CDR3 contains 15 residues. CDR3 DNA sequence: TGTGCCAGCAGTTACTCGAGTGGTAGCGGGTACGAGCAGTACTTC. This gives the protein CASSYSSGSGYEQYF.

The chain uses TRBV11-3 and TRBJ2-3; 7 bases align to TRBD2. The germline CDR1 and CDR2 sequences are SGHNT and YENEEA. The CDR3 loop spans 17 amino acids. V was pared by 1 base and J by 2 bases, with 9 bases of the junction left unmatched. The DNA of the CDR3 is TGTGCCAGCAGCTTAGTGGGGGGGACTACCTTCACAGATACGCAGTATTTT. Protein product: CASSLVGGTTFTDTQYF.

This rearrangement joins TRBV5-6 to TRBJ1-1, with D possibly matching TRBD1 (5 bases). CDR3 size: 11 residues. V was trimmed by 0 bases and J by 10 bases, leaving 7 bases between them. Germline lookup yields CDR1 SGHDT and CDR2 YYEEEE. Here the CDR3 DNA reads TGTGCCAGCAGCTTGGATGGGGCAGCTTTCTTT. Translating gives CASSLDGAAFF.

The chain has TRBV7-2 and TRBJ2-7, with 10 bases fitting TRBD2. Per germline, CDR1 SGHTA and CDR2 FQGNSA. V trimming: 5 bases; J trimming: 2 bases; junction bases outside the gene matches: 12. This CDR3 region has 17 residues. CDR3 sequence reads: CASSKPSAGGNAYEQYF. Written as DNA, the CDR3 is TGTGCCAGCAGCAAACCCTCAGCGGGGGGGAATGCCTACGAGCAGTACTTC. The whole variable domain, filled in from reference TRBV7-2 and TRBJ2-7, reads GAGVSQSPSNKVTEKGKDVELRCDPISGHTALYWYRQSLGQGLEFLIYFQGNSAPDKSGLPSDRFSAERTGGSVSTLTIQRTQQEDSAVYLCASSKPSAGGNAYEQYFGPGTRLTVT.

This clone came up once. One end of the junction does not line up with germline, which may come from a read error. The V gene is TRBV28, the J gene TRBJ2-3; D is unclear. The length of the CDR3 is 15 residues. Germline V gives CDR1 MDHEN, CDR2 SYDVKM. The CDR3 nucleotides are TGTGCCAACAGTAATCCAGCAGACACCACAGATACGCAGTATTTT. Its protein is CANSNPADTTDTQYF.

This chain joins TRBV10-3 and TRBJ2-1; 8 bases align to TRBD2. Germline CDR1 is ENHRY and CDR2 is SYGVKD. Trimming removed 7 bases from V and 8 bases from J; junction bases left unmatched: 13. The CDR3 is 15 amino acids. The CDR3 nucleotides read TGTGCCATCAAGAGGGCGGGGGGTATAATATATGAGCAGTTCTTC. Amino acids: CAIKRAGGIIYEQFF.